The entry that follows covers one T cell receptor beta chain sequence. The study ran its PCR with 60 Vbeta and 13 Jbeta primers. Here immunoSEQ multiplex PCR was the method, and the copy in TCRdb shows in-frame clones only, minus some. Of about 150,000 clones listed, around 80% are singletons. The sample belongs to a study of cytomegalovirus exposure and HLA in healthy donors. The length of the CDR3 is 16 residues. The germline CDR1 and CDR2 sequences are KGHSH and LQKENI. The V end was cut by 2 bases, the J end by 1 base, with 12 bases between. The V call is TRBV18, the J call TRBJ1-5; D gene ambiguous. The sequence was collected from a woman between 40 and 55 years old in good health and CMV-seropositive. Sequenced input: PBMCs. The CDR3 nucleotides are TGTGCCAGCTCACCAGGGAGGGTTTTGAGCAATCAGCCCCAGCATTTT. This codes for CASSPGRVLSNQPQHF.